This entry lists 20 T cell receptor beta chains sequenced from one sample in a study of blood T cell repertoires in COVID-19. Produced via immunoSEQ multiplex PCR; TCRdb's table is partial and in-frame only. In the table there are 75,000 to 95,000 clones, 75% to 90% of which are singletons. Material for sequencing was peripheral blood. The receptors were gathered from a man between 50 and 59 years old with active COVID-19.

The V and J genes are TRBV6-2 or TRBV6-3 and TRBJ2-1; D remains ambiguous. Germline V gene data show CDR1 as MNHEY and CDR2 as SVGEGT. V was cut by 2 bases and J by 0 bases, with 8 bases left in between. The CDR3 sequence is 15 residues long. The CDR3 protein is CASSYLSFSYNEQFF. CDR3 sequence (DNA): TGTGCCAGCAGTTACCTCAGTTTCTCCTACAATGAGCAGTTCTTC.

This clone was observed a handful of times. The V call is TRBV6-5, the J call TRBJ2-7; D is perhaps TRBD1 (5 bases). There are 12 residues in the CDR3. Trimming left V 2 bases short and J 7 bases short, with 9 bases between. Germline values: CDR1 MNHEY, CDR2 SVGAGI. This CDR3 is CASSYAKGEQYF. CDR3 DNA sequence: TGTGCCAGCAGTTACGCCAAGGGGGAGCAGTACTTC.

The J gene is TRBJ1-1, the V gene TRBV6-2 or TRBV6-3; D is ambiguous. Trimming cost V 4 bases and J 0 bases, with 12 bases left between them. The CDR3 covers 15 residues. CDR1 MNHEY and CDR2 SVGEGT come from the germline V gene. CDR3 in DNA: TGTGCCAGCAGTTCTTACAGCCTTATGAACACTGAAGCTTTCTTT. Translated, it gives CASSSYSLMNTEAFF.

This clone was found once. This chain links TRBV4-1 with TRBJ2-3; 13 nucleotides agree with TRBD2. In germline, CDR1 is MGHRA, CDR2 YSYEKL. The CDR3 is 16 residues long. With V trimmed by 0 bases and J by 5 bases, 2 bases remained unmatched. This chain's CDR3 is CASSQDGTSGIDTQYF. CDR3 nucleotide sequence: TGCGCCAGCAGCCAAGATGGGACTAGCGGGATAGATACGCAGTATTTT.

This clone has just a few counts. This chain connects TRBV5-1 to TRBJ2-1; TRBD2 might be the D (6 bases). CDR3 length equals 16 residues. Looked up from germline, CDR1 is SGHRS and CDR2 is YFSETQ. V shed 0 bases and J shed 5 bases, with 15 bases lying between them. The CDR3 DNA sequence: TGCGCCAGCAGCTTGGGTTTCGCGGGAAACCACAATGAGCAGTTCTTC. Amino acids: CASSLGFAGNHNEQFF.

The chain uses TRBV29-1 and TRBJ1-1; 9 nucleotides align to TRBD1. V dropped 3 bases and J dropped 4; count of bases not matched to a gene: 12. Germline V gene data show CDR1 as SQVTM and CDR2 as ANQGSEA. This CDR3 is 16 amino acids long. CDR3 nucleotides: TGCAGCGTTGAGTGGGACAGGGCATCGGTAGGCACTGAAGCTTTCTTT. This translates into CSVEWDRASVGTEAFF.

This clone was counted a few times. V is TRBV6-6 and J is TRBJ1-5, with D maybe TRBD1 (6 bases). V was pared by 0 bases and J by 4 bases, with 7 bases between. The CDR3 is 14 amino acids. CDR1 is MNHNY, CDR2 SVGAGI, per germline (reference sequence). The CDR3 region has the DNA TGTGCCAGCAGTTACTCTCAGGGGAATCAGCCCCAGCATTTT. Protein: CASSYSQGNQPQHF.

The chain carries TRBV19 and TRBJ2-1; 10 positions match TRBD2. V trimming: 6 bases; J trimming: 10 bases; junction bases outside the gene matches: 12. Germline V gene data show CDR1 as LNHDA and CDR2 as SQIVND (reference sequence). CDR3 size: 15 residues. This CDR3 reads CASRGGSSGGREQFF. The CDR3 DNA is TGTGCCAGTAGAGGTGGGAGTAGCGGGGGGAGGGAGCAGTTCTTC. The complete variable domain, with remaining parts taken from reference TRBV19 and TRBJ2-1, reads DGGITQSPKYLFRKEGQNVTLSCEQNLNHDAMYWYRQDPGQGLRLIYYSQIVNDFQKGDIAEGYSVSREKKESFPLTVTSAQKNPTAFYLCASRGGSSGGREQFFGPGTRLTVL.

The gene calls are TRBV6-2 or TRBV6-3 and TRBJ2-6; 8 bases match TRBD2. Germline assignment: CDR1 MNHEY and CDR2 SVGEGT. The V segment lost 4 bases and the J segment 0 bases; nucleotides outside the gene matches: 5. This CDR3 has 17 residues. CDR3 DNA sequence: TGTGCCAGCAGTTCAGCGGGGGCGAACTCTGGGGCCAACGTCCTGACTTTC. It codes for CASSSAGANSGANVLTF.

This chain joins TRBV7-8 and TRBJ2-5; D perhaps matches TRBD1 (6 bases). V was clipped by 5 bases and J by 5 bases, with 18 bases between them. The CDR3 has 15 amino acids. Germline-derived CDR1 and CDR2 are SGHVS and FQNEAQ. The CDR3 nucleotides are TGTGCCAGCAGCGGACGCGGACAGACTTACGAGACCCAGTACTTC. It is translated as CASSGRGQTYETQYF.

This clone is deemed medium-sized (0.01 to 0.1%). The chain uses TRBV7-3 and TRBJ1-5; D call uncertain. The V end lost 6 bases, the J end lost 7 bases, and 19 bases lay between the germline ends. The CDR3 runs to 15 residues. Germline V gene sequence: CDR1 SGHTA, CDR2 FQGTGA. The CDR3, as DNA: TGTGCCAGCAGTGCAAGCGGGAATTCCATCCAGCCCCAGCATTTT. The encoded protein is CASSASGNSIQPQHF.

The sample holds one count of this clone. The chain combines TRBV7-2 with TRBJ1-5; no reliable D call. Germline V gene sequence: CDR1 SGHTA, CDR2 FQGNSA. The V gene lost 4 bases and the J gene lost 7 bases, with 11 bases spanning the gap. CDR3 size: 13 residues. CDR3 bases: TGTGCCAGCAGCTCCGAATTTAGACAGCCCCAGCATTTT. Amino acid sequence: CASSSEFRQPQHF.

The chain carries TRBV9 and TRBJ1-2, with 8 bases fitting TRBD1. CDR3 length equals 11 residues. The germline V gene encodes CDR1 SGDLS and CDR2 YYNGEE. J lost 4 bases, V lost 10 bases, and 3 bases had no gene match. Here the CDR3 DNA reads TGTGCCCAGGGGGCGGGCTATGGCTACACCTTC. It translates to CAQGAGYGYTF.

The chain employs TRBV30 and TRBJ2-7; 11 positions agree with TRBD2. This CDR3 contains 13 residues. With 4 bases clipped from V and 6 bases from J, the junction kept 5 bases outside the gene matches. Looked up from germline, CDR1 is GTSNPN and CDR2 is SVGIG (reference sequence). This CDR3 reads CAWKLAGVREQYF. For the CDR3, the DNA is TGTGCCTGGAAACTAGCGGGAGTCCGCGAGCAGTACTTC. The full variable domain, completed using reference TRBV30 and TRBJ2-7, is SQTIHQWPATLVQPVGSPLSLECTVEGTSNPNLYWYRQAAGRGLQLLFYSVGIGQISSEVPQNLSASRPQDRQFILSSKKLLLSDSGFYLCAWKLAGVREQYFGPGTRLTVT.

The chain employs TRBV12-3 or TRBV12-4 and TRBJ1-1, with D hard to call. The CDR3 is 12 amino acids. V was pared by 3 bases and J by 5 bases, with 7 bases between. The CDR3 DNA follows: TGTGCCAGCAGTTTGGAGGTAACTGAAGCTTTCTTT. Amino acids: CASSLEVTEAFF.

This clone appeared once. This sequence joins TRBV7-3 and TRBJ2-1; 12 bases align to TRBD1. The V segment lost 5 bases and the J segment 9 bases; nucleotides outside the gene matches: 5. This CDR3 region has 14 residues. Germline assignment: CDR1 SGHTA and CDR2 FQGTGA. The CDR3 region is CASSPGQGAVEQFF. CDR3 coding DNA: TGTGCCAGCAGCCCGGGACAGGGGGCTGTTGAGCAGTTCTTC.

The chain couples TRBV19 to TRBJ1-1, with 8 bases aligning to TRBD1. CDR3 length: 14 residues. CDR1 LNHDA and CDR2 SQIVND come from the germline V gene (reference sequence). V shed 4 bases and J 0 bases; nucleotides not matched to a gene: 1. CDR3 DNA: TGTGCCAGTAGTACGACAGGGGTGAACACTGAAGCTTTCTTT. As protein: CASSTTGVNTEAFF.

The chain uses TRBV14 and TRBJ2-5; 10 bases agree with TRBD2. The CDR3 has 20 amino acids. From germline, CDR1 is SGHDN and CDR2 FVKESK. V dropped 0 bases and J dropped 4; count of bases not matched to a gene: 17. CDR3 residues: CASSQEHVNSGGFRAETQYF. In nucleotides, the CDR3 is TGTGCCAGCAGCCAAGAGCATGTGAATAGCGGGGGGTTCCGCGCAGAGACCCAGTACTTC.

CDR3 bases: TGTGCCAGCAGTGAACCGGCCGGGACTGAAGCTTTCTTT. This sequence encodes CASSEPAGTEAFF. This chain links TRBV2 with TRBJ1-1; D is undetermined. The V end was cut by 2 bases, the J end by 5 bases, with 9 bases between. The CDR3 extends over 13 amino acids. The germline V gene encodes CDR1 SNHLY and CDR2 FYNNEI.

The chain links TRBV28 to TRBJ1-2, with D maybe TRBD1 (6 bases). Trimming cost V 11 bases and J 5 bases, with 18 bases left between them. Germline assignment: CDR1 MDHEN and CDR2 SYDVKM. This CDR3 contains 13 residues. The CDR3 DNA follows: TGTGCCGGCGGACAGCTTCACACTTATGGCTACACCTTC. Its protein is CAGGQLHTYGYTF.